Listed below are T cell receptor beta chains from one sample, sequenced in a study of glioma-infiltrating T cells after dendritic cell vaccination. Sequencing used immunoSEQ multiplex PCR; TCRdb keeps in-frame clones, though not all of them. The data show around 89,000 clones, around 84% seen once. The sample consisted of blood, taken before dendritic cell vaccination. Receptors were obtained from a human donor with glioblastoma. Each CDR3 is given with its conserved first and last residue. D genes are given only for firm matches. Where a row states a size, it is once, few, many or the class of an expanded clone; other rows omit it.

d_call j_call clone_size v_call cdr3_nt cdr3_aa
. TRBJ2-1 . TRBV5-1 TGCGCCAGCAGCTCCGTTGCGGGTGTCGATGAGCAGTTCTTC CASSSVAGVDEQFF
TRBD1 TRBJ2-2 . TRBV5-1 TGCGCCAGCAGCTTGAGGGCGCAGGGGGCTACCGGGGAGCTGTTTTTT CASSLRAQGATGELFF
. TRBJ2-7 . TRBV4-1 TGCGCCAGCAGCCAAGTTCCGAGCTCCTACGAGCAGTACTTC CASSQVPSSYEQYF
. TRBJ2-7 . TRBV6-5 TGTGCCAGCAGTCCTATAGGGAGCTCCTACGAGCAGTACTTC CASSPIGSSYEQYF
. TRBJ2-7 . TRBV2 TGTGCCGGCTGGGGGACTCAAGCCTACGAGCAGTACTTC CAGWGTQAYEQYF
TRBD2 TRBJ2-2 . TRBV7-3 TGTGCCAGCACCCCTTTAGCGGGAGCGAACACCGGGGAGCTGTTTTTT CASTPLAGANTGELFF
TRBD1 TRBJ2-7 once TRBV13 TGTGCCAGCAGCATAGGGGACAGACCCATCCCAGACGAGCAGTACTTC CASSIGDRPIPDEQYF
. TRBJ2-3 few TRBV6-1 TGTGCCAGCAGTGAAAGGGGCGGGGTTAGCACAGATACGCAGTATTTT CASSERGGVSTDTQYF
TRBD1 TRBJ2-3 few TRBV28 TGTGCCAGCAGCCCCGACAGGGTAGGGGCAGATACGCAGTATTTT CASSPDRVGADTQYF
. TRBJ1-6 . TRBV5-5 TGTGCCAGCAGCGCGGGACGGAATAATTCACCCCTCCACTTT CASSAGRNNSPLHF
TRBD1 TRBJ2-5 . TRBV7-2 TGTGCCAGCAGCTTCACAGGGGTGCAAGAGACCCAGTACTTC CASSFTGVQETQYF
. TRBJ1-1 . TRBV27 TGTGCCAGCAGGGCGGGACGGATGAACACTGAAGCTTTCTTT CASRAGRMNTEAFF
TRBD1 TRBJ2-7 . TRBV6-1 TGTGCCAGCAGGGGGACAGGGTTCTACGAGCAGTACTTC CASRGTGFYEQYF
. TRBJ2-7 . TRBV7-9 TGTGCCAGCGCGGAGCAGGGGCTAGAGCAGTACTTC CASAEQGLEQYF
TRBD1 TRBJ1-2 . TRBV7-9 TGTGCCAGCAGAGCAGGGGGAGATGGCTACACCTTC CASRAGGDGYTF
. TRBJ1-6 . TRBV4-3 TGCGCCAGCAGCCAAGAGTACCAGGACTCCTATAATTCACCCCTCCACTTT CASSQEYQDSYNSPLHF
TRBD2 TRBJ2-7 . TRBV28 TGTGCCAGCAGTCGACTAGCGATAGCTTTGGGCGAGCAGTACTTC CASSRLAIALGEQYF
. TRBJ1-2 . TRBV30 TGTGCCGGGAGTGAGGGGGACCTAGCTAACTATGGCTACACCTTC CAGSEGDLANYGYTF
. TRBJ1-3 . TRBV28 TGTGCCAGCAGCCGCGACAGTTCCTCTGGAAACACCATATATTTT CASSRDSSSGNTIYF
. TRBJ2-7 . TRBV6-5 TGTGCCAGCAGTTACGGGGCGGGAAGGTACGAGCAGTACTTC CASSYGAGRYEQYF
. TRBJ2-3 . TRBV5-1 TGCGCCAGCAGCTTGGAGTCGTTTGGGCCAGATACGCAGTATTTT CASSLESFGPDTQYF
TRBD2 TRBJ2-7 . TRBV5-4 TGTGCCAGCAGCCTGGGGGGCGGGACTAGCGGGTTATACGAGCAGTACTTC CASSLGGGTSGLYEQYF
TRBD2 TRBJ2-1 . TRBV7-6 TGTGCCAGCAGCCTCTCTTACCCGGGACTAGAGAACTACAATGAGCAGTTCTTC CASSLSYPGLENYNEQFF
TRBD1 TRBJ2-7 . TRBV14 TGTGCCAGCAGCCAAGATCGGACAGGGTTCTCCTACGAGCAGTACTTC CASSQDRTGFSYEQYF
. TRBJ1-2 . TRBV2 TGTGCCAGCAGTGAAGAGGGTCGGGGAGGCTACACCTTC CASSEEGRGGYTF
. TRBJ2-3 . TRBV2 TGTGCCAGCAGTGACGGCACAGATACGCAGTATTTT CASSDGTDTQYF
TRBD2 TRBJ2-1 . TRBV5-4 TGTGCCAGCAGCTTCTCTCTAGCGGCTAACAATGAGCAGTTCTTC CASSFSLAANNEQFF
TRBD2 TRBJ2-5 . TRBV29-1 TGCAGCGTCGGGGAGAGGGCTAGCGGGAGTGAGACCCAGTACTTC CSVGERASGSETQYF
. TRBJ2-3 . TRBV5-1 TGCGCCAGCAGCCCGCGGGACAGCACAGATACGCAGTATTTT CASSPRDSTDTQYF
. TRBJ2-7 . TRBV27 TGTGCCAGCATGAGGGTCGTCGAGGACAGTAGGTTC CASMRVVEDSRF
. TRBJ2-7 . TRBV9 TGTGCCAGCAGCGCCAGCTCCTACGAGCAGTACTTC CASSASSYEQYF
TRBD2 TRBJ2-5 . TRBV30 TGTGCCTGGAAAAGGACTAGCGGACTCTTCCAAGAGACCCAGTACTTC CAWKRTSGLFQETQYF
. TRBJ1-2 . TRBV6-1 TGTGCCAGCAGTGCAACAGGGACGGCTAACTATGGCTACACCTTC CASSATGTANYGYTF
TRBD2 TRBJ2-7 . TRBV29-1 TGCAGCGTTGAGGGACTAGCGGGCTTCCCCTCCTACGAGCAGTACTTC CSVEGLAGFPSYEQYF
TRBD1 TRBJ1-2 . TRBV27 TGTGCCAGCAGTTACAGGGGGGCCGTAGCTAACTATGGCTACACCTTC CASSYRGAVANYGYTF
. TRBJ1-2 . TRBV29-1 TGCAGCGTTGAAGACCCCCAGAACTATGGCTACACCTTC CSVEDPQNYGYTF
. TRBJ2-7 . TRBV6-6 TGTGCCAGCAGTTACTTGCAGGGTTCCTACGAGCAGTACTTC CASSYLQGSYEQYF
. TRBJ1-4 . TRBV6-6 TGTGCCAGCAGTCTTAATGAAAAACTGTTTTTT CASSLNEKLFF
TRBD1 TRBJ1-5 . TRBV28 TGTGCCACCTTCGGGACAGACGCGAATTATAGCAATCAGCCCCAGCATTTT CATFGTDANYSNQPQHF
. TRBJ1-6 . TRBV7-8 TGTGCCAGCAGCTTAGCGTTGGGGCGATCCTATAATTCACCCCTCCACTTT CASSLALGRSYNSPLHF
TRBD1 TRBJ2-7 . TRBV25-1 TGTGCCAGCAGTAAGGACAGGGGGATGGACGAGCAGTACTTC CASSKDRGMDEQYF
. TRBJ1-6 . TRBV12-2 TGTGCAAGTCGCTCATGGAGGCGCGGGACCTATAATTCACCCCTCCACTTT CASRSWRRGTYNSPLHF
. TRBJ1-3 . TRBV5-5 TGTGCCAGCAGCTTGGATTCGGGTTCTGGAAACACCATATATTTT CASSLDSGSGNTIYF
TRBD2 TRBJ2-7 . TRBV11-3 TGTGCCAGCAGCTCGGGTAGCGGGAGCTACGAGCAGTACTTC CASSSGSGSYEQYF
TRBD2 TRBJ2-3 once TRBV28 TGTGCCAGCAGTTTAGGGACTAGCGGGAGGGCAACTAGCACAGATACGCAGTATTTT CASSLGTSGRATSTDTQYF
TRBD1 TRBJ2-7 . TRBV4-1 TGCGCCAGCAGCCAAAAGTGGGGACAGGGATCCCACGAGCAGTACTTC CASSQKWGQGSHEQYF
TRBD1 TRBJ2-7 . TRBV14 TGTGCCAGCAGCCAGCCCGGGACAGGACACGAGCAGTACTTC CASSQPGTGHEQYF
TRBD1 TRBJ2-1 . TRBV7-9 TGTGCCAGCAGCTTGACAGGGGGCAATGAGCAGTTCTTC CASSLTGGNEQFF
. TRBJ2-2 . TRBV15 TGTGCCACCAGCAGAGATCTGGAGGGGCTTAACACCGGGGAGCTGTTTTTT CATSRDLEGLNTGELFF
TRBD1 TRBJ1-2 . TRBV10-3 TGTGCCATCAGTCCAGACAGGGGCTATGGCTACACCTTC CAISPDRGYGYTF
TRBD2 TRBJ2-1 . TRBV7-6 TGTGCCAGCAGCTTAGTGGGGGGGATCGAGAATGAGCAGTTCTTC CASSLVGGIENEQFF
. TRBJ2-7 . TRBV4-3 TGCGCCAGCAGCCAAGATAGTAGCGCCGTCGAGCAGTACTTC CASSQDSSAVEQYF
. TRBJ2-7 . TRBV7-8 TGTGCCAGCAGCTTAGCGGGCCTCAGCTCCTACGAGCAGTACTTC CASSLAGLSSYEQYF
TRBD1 TRBJ2-3 . TRBV5-1 TGCGCCAGCAGCCTTAGGGGACAGGGACGAGATACGCAGTATTTT CASSLRGQGRDTQYF
. TRBJ2-7 few TRBV6-1 TGTGCCAGCAGTGAAGGGTGGGGCAGTACCTACGAGCAGTACTTC CASSEGWGSTYEQYF
. TRBJ2-2 few TRBV28 TGTGCCAGCAGCACAATGATGTACACCGGGGAGCTGTTTTTT CASSTMMYTGELFF
. TRBJ2-7 once TRBV6-6 TGTGCCAGCAGCCGTGATCGGGAGGAGCAGTACTTC CASSRDREEQYF
. TRBJ1-2 . TRBV16 TGTGCCAGCAGCCAAGTCTCCACTTATGGCTACACCTTC CASSQVSTYGYTF
TRBD2 TRBJ2-5 few TRBV7-8 TGTGCCAGCAGCTTAGTTAGCGGGAGGGCCCTCGTGGAGACCCAGTACTTC CASSLVSGRALVETQYF
TRBD1 TRBJ1-4 . TRBV29-1 TGCAGCGTTGATCTACAGGGGAATGAAAAACTGTTTTTT CSVDLQGNEKLFF